This TCR beta chain originates from a study of shared clonotypes between healthy human individuals. This CDR3 spans 14 amino acids. Looked up from germline, CDR1 is SGHNT and CDR2 is YENEEA. V lost 4 bases and J lost 7, with 14 bases in between. The method was immunoSEQ multiplex PCR; TCRdb's version includes in-frame clones alone and lacks a portion of them. The table has some 490,000 clones, 60% to 80% seen once. The chain recombines TRBV11-3 with TRBJ2-1; a weak D match, TRBD2 (5 bases). This TCR was recovered from a middle-aged woman in good health. Some clones in this sample may be carry-over from other donors' samples. Sample: PBMCs. CDR3 bases: TGTGCCAGCAGCTCTAGCCTAGGTTGGAATGAGCAGTTCTTC. As protein: CASSSSLGWNEQFF.